This TCR beta chain was recorded in a study of human T cells and chemical hapten exposure. Overall study: Per-sample TCR yield variability stemmed mainly from small pooled library volume differences.

Study-wide points: DPC sensitization did not alter TCRs above 1 in 1000 frequency.

V lost 4 bases, J lost 2 bases, and 19 bases lay in between. Germline V gene sequence: CDR1 SGHKS, CDR2 YYEKEE (reference sequence). There are 17 residues in the CDR3. Individual cDNA molecules had unique molecular identifiers attached to them by the library. Authors' data handling: Per-sample TCR counts ranged from roughly 20,000 to 700,000, median about 100,000. In TCRdb, the reads were re-called with MiXCR into one record per CDR3 protein. What appears here as the V and J calls and clone size reflects TCRdb's work, not the paper's. This sample yields 100,000 to 150,000 distinct CDR3 sequences, of which less than 10% are seen a single time; approximately 1.5% belongs to the top ten. Of note for this clonotype: Its antigen is undetermined.

Someone pulled total RNA out of unfractionated whole blood. This TCR was sampled from a human donor in good health. Some clones in this sample may be carry-over from other donors' samples. This rearrangement joins TRBV5-5 to TRBJ2-1; D perhaps matches TRBD1 (6 bases). Sequencing was performed on whole blood. CDR3: CASSDGTPWGAYNEQFF. DNA for the CDR3: TGTGCCAGCAGCGACGGGACACCGTGGGGAGCCTACAATGAGCAGTTCTTC. The full variable domain, completed using reference TRBV5-5 and TRBJ2-1, is DAGVTQSPTHLIKTRGQQVTLRCSPISGHKSVSWYQQVLGQGPQFIFQYYEKEERGRGNFPDRFSARQFPNYSSELNVNALLLGDSALYLCASSDGTPWGAYNEQFFGPGTRLTVL.